The 18 T cell receptor beta chains below were found in one sample sequenced in a study of shared clonotypes between healthy human individuals. In the naive CD8 group, cells lacked CD45RO and were positively selected for CCR7, so terminally differentiated effector memory CD45RA+ cells were left out. Method: immunoSEQ multiplex PCR; TCRdb's copy keeps in-frame clones and lacks some. Of roughly 590,000 clones in the sample, roughly 96% were seen once. Sequences were obtained from naive CD8+ T cells sorted from blood. These receptors were collected from a woman aged 25-40 years in good health.

The chain is built from TRBV11-2 and TRBJ2-7; 9 bases are shared with TRBD2. Germline lookup yields CDR1 SGHAT and CDR2 FQNNGV. The ends lost 5 bases at V and 4 bases at J; junction bases unmatched: 12. The CDR3 sequence is 16 residues long. CDR3 residues: CASSTWDSGSGYEQYF. As DNA, the CDR3 is TGTGCCAGCAGCACCTGGGATAGCGGGAGCGGATACGAGCAGTACTTC.

This chain uses TRBV14 with TRBJ2-7, with D possibly being TRBD2 (6 bases). V was pared by 5 bases and J by 4 bases, with 21 bases between. The CDR3 is made up of 16 amino acids. Germline V CDR1 and CDR2: SGHDN, FVKESK. Here the CDR3 reads CASSFRGTGVLYEQYF. The CDR3, as DNA: TGTGCCAGCAGCTTCCGGGGAACGGGAGTACTATACGAGCAGTACTTC.

This chain connects TRBV5-7 to TRBJ2-7; 7 nucleotides align to TRBD2. TRBV5-7 is noted as an ORF with a role that remains uncertain. Trimming removed 3 bases from V and 5 bases from J; junction bases left unmatched: 8. The CDR3 runs 14 residues. The CDR3 loop reads CASSSGLVIDEQYF. In nucleotides, the CDR3 is TGTGCCAGCAGCTCAGGACTAGTAATAGACGAGCAGTACTTC.

This clone appeared once. V is TRBV28 and J is TRBJ1-5, with TRBD1 as a possible D gene (5 bases). The germline gives CDR1 MDHEN, CDR2 SYDVKM. Trimming shortened V by 8 bases and J by 4 bases, and 12 bases separated the two germline ends. This CDR3 has 13 amino acids. The CDR3: CASGAGKNQPQHF. CDR3 nucleotide sequence: TGTGCCAGCGGGGCAGGGAAAAATCAGCCCCAGCATTTT.

This chain joins TRBV11-1 and TRBJ2-5; no definite D call. Trimming took off 1 base at V and 5 bases at J, with 5 bases between the two ends. The CDR3 loop spans 12 amino acids. CDR1 and CDR2 from the germline V gene are SGHAT and FQDESV (reference sequence). The CDR3 nucleotides read TGTGCCAGCAGCTTAGAGCAGGAGACCCAGTACTTC. Protein sequence: CASSLEQETQYF.

The chain is built from TRBV7-8 and TRBJ2-7; D not resolved. This CDR3 comprises 13 residues. The V end was cut by 2 bases, the J end by 7 bases, with 12 bases between. The germline gives CDR1 SGHVS, CDR2 FQNEAQ. CDR3 region: CASSLYGYGEQYF. The CDR3 DNA reads TGTGCCAGCAGCTTATACGGTTATGGTGAGCAGTACTTC.

V usage is TRBV7-9 and J usage is TRBJ2-7; no definite D call. V lost 4 bases, J lost 3 bases, and 7 bases lay in between. The CDR3 runs 12 residues. Germline V gives CDR1 SEHNR, CDR2 FQNEAQ (reference sequence). The CDR3 DNA follows: TGTGCCAGCAGCTCCCCGGACTACGAGCAGTACTTC. This encodes CASSSPDYEQYF.

This chain connects TRBV29-1 to TRBJ1-2; a possible D gene is TRBD1 (6 bases). Germline CDR1 and CDR2: SQVTM and ANQGSEA. Trimming stripped 7 bases from V and 4 bases from J, with 16 bases between. The length of the CDR3 is 13 residues. CDR3 amino acids: CSAATGNSYGYTF. The DNA for the CDR3 is TGCAGCGCTGCAACAGGGAACTCCTATGGCTACACCTTC.

V is TRBV2 and J is TRBJ2-5, with 8 bases aligning to TRBD1. The ends lost 4 bases at V and 2 bases at J; junction bases unmatched: 6. CDR3 length equals 15 residues. Germline CDR1 SNHLY, CDR2 FYNNEI. This CDR3 is CASSGRTGLQETQYF. CDR3 in DNA: TGTGCCAGCAGTGGAAGGACAGGGCTACAAGAGACCCAGTACTTC.

The J gene is TRBJ2-2, the V gene TRBV19; D ambiguous. The CDR3 runs to 11 residues. V dropped 11 bases and J dropped 6 bases, with 10 bases sitting between them. Germline CDR1 reads LNHDA; CDR2 reads SQIVND (reference sequence). CDR3 sequence (DNA): TGTGCCTCTAGTCCACCCGGGGAGCTGTTTTTT. Its protein is CASSPPGELFF.

This rearrangement joins TRBV27 to TRBJ2-1, with D perhaps TRBD1 (5 bases). The V and J ends lost 5 bases and 8 bases respectively, with 13 bases between them. The germline V gene has CDR1 MNHEY and CDR2 SMNVEV (reference sequence). This CDR3 comprises 13 residues. CDR3 protein: CASSHTGYHEQFF. CDR3 nucleotide sequence: TGTGCCAGCAGTCACACAGGTTATCATGAGCAGTTCTTC.

This clone was recorded once. The gene calls are TRBV5-6 and TRBJ1-1; D might be TRBD1 (5 bases). Trimming left V 0 bases short and J 6 bases short, with 12 bases between. The CDR3 is 14 residues long. Germline V gene lookup returns CDR1 SGHDT and CDR2 YYEEEE. CDR3 nucleotide sequence: TGTGCCAGCAGCTTGGCCGAAGGGGTCCCTGAAGCTTTCTTT. Its translation is CASSLAEGVPEAFF.

This chain links TRBV28 with TRBJ2-1; 9 bases agree with TRBD2. Losses at the gene ends were 3 bases for V and 4 bases for J; bases not matched to a gene: 4. Germline values: CDR1 MDHEN, CDR2 SYDVKM. There are 15 residues in the CDR3. CDR3 DNA sequence: TGTGCCAGCAGTTTTATAGCGGGAGTGTACAATGAGCAGTTCTTC. Translation: CASSFIAGVYNEQFF.

The table lists this clone with a few counts. This rearrangement joins TRBV19 to TRBJ1-1; possible D gene TRBD1, 6 bases. V dropped 8 bases and J dropped 1 base, with 11 bases sitting between them. Germline V gene lookup returns CDR1 LNHDA and CDR2 SQIVND (reference sequence). The CDR3 covers 13 residues. The CDR3 region is CASGTFGNTEAFF. The CDR3 nucleotides read TGTGCCAGTGGGACATTTGGGAACACTGAAGCTTTCTTT.

The chain is built from TRBV27 and TRBJ2-1; 11 nucleotides align to TRBD2. The CDR3 length is 16 residues. V shed 4 bases and J 6 bases; nucleotides not matched to a gene: 8. Germline V gene data show CDR1 as MNHEY and CDR2 as SMNVEV (reference sequence). The DNA for the CDR3 is TGTGCCAGCAGTTCCTTTACTAGCGGGAGTTCCAATGAGCAGTTCTTC. It is translated as CASSSFTSGSSNEQFF.

J is TRBJ1-4 and V is TRBV28; D is unresolved. This CDR3 is 15 amino acids long. From germline, CDR1 is MDHEN and CDR2 SYDVKM. Trimming shortened V by 10 bases and J by 7 bases, and 22 bases separated the two germline ends. CDR3 region: CATRTPPVVPEKLFF. Here the CDR3 DNA reads TGTGCCACCCGGACCCCTCCCGTGGTCCCTGAAAAACTGTTTTTT.

The genes are TRBV4-1 and TRBJ2-2; 8 nucleotides match TRBD2. The CDR3 has 16 residues. From germline, CDR1 is MGHRA and CDR2 YSYEKL. Losses at the gene ends were 1 base for V and 6 bases for J; bases not matched to a gene: 7. The DNA for the CDR3 is TGCGCCAGCAGCCAAGCAGAACTAGCGGTCTCCGGGGAGCTGTTTTTT. It is translated as CASSQAELAVSGELFF.

The chain carries TRBV4-2 and TRBJ2-7; 7 nucleotides match TRBD1. This CDR3 has 15 residues. V lost 1 base, J lost 0 bases, and 3 bases stayed unmatched. CDR1 is LGHNA, CDR2 YNFKEQ, per germline. The CDR3 protein is CASSQVGQNSYEQYF. The DNA for the CDR3 is TGTGCCAGCAGCCAAGTGGGACAGAACTCCTACGAGCAGTACTTC.